A single sample is the source of the 26 T cell receptor beta chains below, sequenced in a study of blood T cell repertoires in COVID-19. Produced via immunoSEQ multiplex PCR; TCRdb's table is partial and in-frame only. The table has approximately 76,000 clones, about 88% seen once; the top ten hold roughly 45%. The sample comprised peripheral blood. The origin of the receptors is a human donor in a cohort sampled during active COVID-19.

V is TRBV9 and J is TRBJ2-5, with D uncertain. Germline V lookup: CDR1 SGDLS, CDR2 YYNGEE. This CDR3 has 14 amino acids. V gave up 4 bases and J gave up 4 bases, with 14 bases separating them. This chain's CDR3 is CASSLDSIPETQYF. The DNA of the CDR3 is TGTGCCAGCAGCCTCGACTCGATCCCAGAGACCCAGTACTTC.

V and J are TRBV9 and TRBJ2-2; 9 bases are shared with TRBD1. V gave up 0 bases and J gave up 5 bases; unmatched junction bases: 5. Per germline, CDR1 SGDLS and CDR2 YYNGEE. The CDR3 loop spans 16 amino acids. The CDR3 reads CASSVATGTGTGELFF. CDR3 bases: TGTGCCAGCAGCGTAGCTACCGGGACAGGGACCGGGGAGCTGTTTTTT.

This clone was observed a few times. The genes are TRBV20-1 and TRBJ1-1; D is unclear. V was trimmed by 3 bases and J by 1 base, leaving 9 bases between them. Germline CDR1 DFQATT, CDR2 SNEGSKA (reference sequence). The CDR3 has 13 residues. The CDR3 protein is CSASDISNTEAFF. CDR3 in DNA: TGCAGTGCTAGTGACATTTCGAACACTGAAGCTTTCTTT.

The rearrangement links TRBV28 to TRBJ1-3; 7 nucleotides align to TRBD1. The CDR3 totals 17 residues. V shed 2 bases and J 3 bases; nucleotides not matched to a gene: 10. The germline V gene has CDR1 MDHEN and CDR2 SYDVKM. CDR3 bases: TGTGCCAGCAGTTTAAGGACGTACGGGGACAGTGGAAACACCATATATTTT. Amino acids: CASSLRTYGDSGNTIYF.

V usage is TRBV9 and J usage is TRBJ2-7; 8 bases are a match to TRBD2. V lost 4 bases to trimming and J lost 5 bases; unmatched junction nucleotides: 11. In germline, CDR1 is SGDLS, CDR2 YYNGEE. The CDR3 runs 15 residues. Written as DNA, the CDR3 is TGTGCCAGCAGCATCGGACTAGCCGGGATCAACGAGCAGTACTTC. Its protein is CASSIGLAGINEQYF. Full variable domain (remainder filled in from reference TRBV9 and TRBJ2-7): DSGVTQTPKHLITATGQRVTLRCSPRSGDLSVYWYQQSLDQGLQFLIQYYNGEERAKGNILERFSAQQFPDLHSELNLSSLELGDSALYFCASSIGLAGINEQYFGPGTRLTVT.

This chain uses TRBV30 with TRBJ2-7; 9 positions match TRBD1. With V trimmed by 2 bases and J by 1 base, 9 bases remained unmatched. There are 16 residues in the CDR3. Germline assignment: CDR1 GTSNPN and CDR2 SVGIG (reference sequence). The CDR3 coding sequence is TGTGCCTGGAGTCCGGGACAGGGCCCGTTTTCCTACGAGCAGTACTTC. It encodes CAWSPGQGPFSYEQYF.

The chain employs TRBV28 and TRBJ2-7, with D maybe TRBD1 (5 bases). Trimming stripped 5 bases from V and 4 bases from J, with 18 bases between. Germline CDR1 and CDR2: MDHEN and SYDVKM. The CDR3 contains 15 residues. The CDR3 spells CASSQATRGGYEQYF. CDR3 DNA sequence: TGTGCCAGCAGTCAAGCGACAAGGGGTGGATACGAGCAGTACTTC.

The CDR3 protein is CASSYQGQGGSEQYF. Here the CDR3 DNA reads TGTGCCAGCAGTTATCAAGGACAGGGGGGATCCGAGCAGTACTTC. This rearrangement joins TRBV6-5 to TRBJ2-7; TRBD1 matches at 10 bases. CDR1 is MNHEY and CDR2 is SVGAGI in the germline V gene. The CDR3 is 15 amino acids. V gave up 3 bases and J gave up 6 bases; unmatched junction bases: 8.

This clone has just a few counts. The chain links TRBV19 to TRBJ2-1; a possible D gene is TRBD1 (6 bases). Germline values: CDR1 LNHDA, CDR2 SQIVND (reference sequence). This CDR3 region has 16 residues. Deletions cut 4 bases from V and 9 bases from J, with 22 bases between. The DNA of the CDR3 is TGTGCCAGTAGTAGGGGTGAACGAAAGGGACAAGGTGAGCAGTTCTTC. This translates into CASSRGERKGQGEQFF. The complete variable domain, with remaining parts taken from reference TRBV19 and TRBJ2-1, reads DGGITQSPKYLFRKEGQNVTLSCEQNLNHDAMYWYRQDPGQGLRLIYYSQIVNDFQKGDIAEGYSVSREKKESFPLTVTSAQKNPTAFYLCASSRGERKGQGEQFFGPGTRLTVL.

The chain is built from TRBV29-1 and TRBJ2-1; the D gene is possibly TRBD2 (6 bases). Germline V CDR1 and CDR2: SQVTM, ANQGSEA. The CDR3 sequence is 13 residues long. Trimming pared 5 bases from V and 3 bases from J, leaving 11 bases between. Here the CDR3 reads CSVQPEGYNEQFF. The CDR3 coding sequence is TGCAGCGTTCAACCGGAGGGCTACAATGAGCAGTTCTTC.

This rearrangement joins TRBV7-2 to TRBJ2-5; 11 bases agree with TRBD1. The ends lost 5 bases at V and 5 bases at J; junction bases unmatched: 7. CDR1 SGHTA and CDR2 FQGNSA come from the germline V gene. The CDR3 spans 15 residues. CDR3 nucleotides: TGTGCCAGCAGCCCCCGGACAGGGGGCGTGGAGACCCAGTACTTC. Its translation: CASSPRTGGVETQYF.

This chain uses TRBV4-3 with TRBJ2-3; tentative D call: TRBD2 (6 bases). From germline, CDR1 is LGHNA and CDR2 YSLEER. Trimming took 4 bases from V and 2 from J, leaving 19 bases between them. The CDR3 contains 17 residues. The CDR3 DNA is TGCGCCAGCAGCCCCTCAGGTGGCGGGGCGAACACAGATACGCAGTATTTT. Its translation is CASSPSGGGANTDTQYF.

This clone appeared once. The J gene is TRBJ2-3, the V gene TRBV20-1; the match to TRBD2 covers 8 bases. CDR3 length: 16 residues. Germline loops: CDR1 DFQATT, CDR2 SNEGSKA (reference sequence). V shed 3 bases, J shed 2 bases, and the junction held 10 bases outside the gene matches. The CDR3 region is CSASFSSGGYTDTQYF. CDR3 bases: TGCAGTGCTAGTTTTTCGAGCGGGGGTTACACAGATACGCAGTATTTT.

The sample holds a few counts of this clone. The J gene is TRBJ2-5, the V gene TRBV7-8; 13 nucleotides agree with TRBD2. The ends lost 6 bases at V and 5 bases at J; junction bases unmatched: 6. Germline V gene data show CDR1 as SGHVS and CDR2 as FQNEAQ. CDR3 length: 15 amino acids. The CDR3 region is CASRRGLAGMETQYF. CDR3 sequence (DNA): TGTGCCAGCAGACGGGGACTAGCGGGGATGGAGACCCAGTACTTC.

J is TRBJ2-7 and V is TRBV3-1 (or the pseudogene TRBV3-2), with 12 bases lining up with TRBD2. The CDR3 runs 13 residues. CDR1 is LGHDT, CDR2 YNNKEL, per germline (reference sequence). V dropped 6 bases and J dropped 7; count of bases not matched to a gene: 4. DNA for the CDR3: TGTGCCAGCAGGACTAGCGGGAGCGGAGAGCAGTACTTC. Its translation: CASRTSGSGEQYF.

This clone was detected only once. The CDR3 nucleotides are TGTGCCAGCAGCCTCGGACAGACAACTGGAAACACCATATATTTT. Translated: CASSLGQTTGNTIYF. The chain employs TRBV7-6 and TRBJ1-3; perhaps TRBD1 as D (6 bases). The germline V gene has CDR1 SGHVS and CDR2 FNYEAQ. This CDR3 contains 15 residues. The V end lost 5 bases, the J end lost 2 bases, and 13 bases lay between the germline ends.

The chain links TRBV5-8 to TRBJ1-5, with unresolved D. Germline V lookup: CDR1 SGHTS, CDR2 YDEGEE. This CDR3 has 14 amino acids. The V end lost 2 bases, the J end lost 4 bases, and 10 bases lay between the germline ends. CDR3 coding DNA: TGTGCCAGCAGCTTAGGTCCGGGGAATCAGCCCCAGCATTTT. It yields the protein CASSLGPGNQPQHF.

The rearrangement uses TRBV11-2 and TRBJ1-4; possible D gene TRBD1, 5 bases. The CDR3 runs 14 residues. Trimming removed 2 bases from V and 8 bases from J, with 12 bases in between. Germline-derived CDR1 and CDR2 are SGHAT and FQNNGV. In DNA, the CDR3 is TGTGCCAGCAGCTTATGGGGGGTTGACGAAAAACTGTTTTTT. Its protein is CASSLWGVDEKLFF.

The chain combines TRBV2 with TRBJ2-7; a possible D gene is TRBD2 (6 bases). With 7 bases removed from V and 3 bases from J, the gap between germline ends came to 13 bases. This CDR3 is built from 13 residues. Germline V gene data show CDR1 as SNHLY and CDR2 as FYNNEI. Written as DNA, the CDR3 is TGTGCCAGCAACCGCGGCGGGGACTACGAGCAGTACTTC. This encodes CASNRGGDYEQYF.

The chain joins TRBV18 to TRBJ2-1; 7 bases align to TRBD1. CDR3 length: 13 amino acids. The J segment lost 7 bases and the V segment lost 5 bases, leaving 5 bases of the junction unmatched. CDR1 is KGHSH, CDR2 LQKENI, per germline. CDR3 loop: CASSSGQLNEQFF. The CDR3 DNA is TGTGCCAGCTCATCGGGACAGTTAAATGAGCAGTTCTTC.

The chain joins TRBV27 to TRBJ1-1; D is uncertain. CDR3 length: 14 amino acids. The germline gives CDR1 MNHEY, CDR2 SMNVEV (reference sequence). Trimming left V 2 bases short and J 0 bases short, with 7 bases between. CDR3 in amino acids: CASSLRAMNTEAFF. For the CDR3, the DNA is TGTGCCAGCAGTTTAAGAGCCATGAACACTGAAGCTTTCTTT.

This clone appeared a single time. J is TRBJ2-1 and V is TRBV5-1; D is ambiguous. The V gene's germline CDR1 is SGHRS and CDR2 YFSETQ. The V end lost 1 base, the J end lost 7 bases, and 9 bases lay between the germline ends. The CDR3 totals 13 residues. In DNA form, the CDR3 reads TGCGCCAGCAGCTTGTTGGGCCCGAATGAGCAGTTCTTC. Protein product: CASSLLGPNEQFF.

This clone was seen a handful of times. V gene TRBV5-1 combines with J gene TRBJ1-2; no clear D gene. CDR3 length equals 13 residues. Trimming stripped 2 bases from V and 4 bases from J, with 9 bases between. Looked up from germline, CDR1 is SGHRS and CDR2 is YFSETQ. CDR3 DNA sequence: TGCGCCAGCAGCTTCGAGTCCGGCTATGGCTACACCTTC. Encoded protein: CASSFESGYGYTF.

CDR3: CASSASQGEETQYF. The DNA of the CDR3 is TGTGCCAGCAGCGCGAGCCAGGGGGAAGAGACCCAGTACTTC. The chain carries TRBV7-3 and TRBJ2-5, with 7 bases identical to TRBD1. From germline, CDR1 is SGHTA and CDR2 FQGTGA. The CDR3 length is 14 residues. The ends lost 5 bases at V and 3 bases at J; junction bases unmatched: 6. Full variable domain (missing parts from reference TRBV7-3 and TRBJ2-5): GAGVSQTPSNKVTEKGKYVELRCDPISGHTALYWYRQSLGQGPEFLIYFQGTGAADDSGLPNDRFFAVRPEGSVSTLKIQRTERGDSAVYLCASSASQGEETQYFGPGTRLLVL.

This sequence joins TRBV3-1 (or the pseudogene TRBV3-2) and TRBJ2-5; 8 positions match TRBD2. Looked up from germline, CDR1 is LGHDT and CDR2 is YNNKEL (reference sequence). Losses at the gene ends were 0 bases for V and 9 bases for J; bases not matched to a gene: 6. The CDR3 has 14 residues. CDR3 sequence (DNA): TGTGCCAGCAGCCAAGATCGTTGGCGGGAGGCCCAGTACTTC. Translation: CASSQDRWREAQYF.

In its sample, this clone was seen once. J is TRBJ1-1 and V is TRBV18; possibly TRBD1 for D (5 bases). Germline lookup yields CDR1 KGHSH and CDR2 LQKENI. This CDR3 contains 14 residues. Deletions cut 6 bases from V and 0 bases from J, with 11 bases between. CDR3 protein: CASSATEMNTEAFF. The CDR3 coding sequence is TGTGCCAGCTCGGCGACAGAGATGAACACTGAAGCTTTCTTT. The full variable domain, completed using reference TRBV18 and TRBJ1-1, is NAGVMQNPRHLVRRRGQEARLRCSPMKGHSHVYWYRQLPEEGLKFMVYLQKENIIDESGMPKERFSAEFPKEGPSILRIQQVVRGDSAAYFCASSATEMNTEAFFGQGTRLTVV.